This T cell receptor (beta chain) was documented in a study of T-cell reconstitution after alpha-beta-depleted transplantation in children. Study results and caveats: T-cell numbers and diversity one year post-transplant derived largely from freshly generated T cells. Reportedly, roughly two months post-transplant, alpha-beta T cells arose from several hundred expanded graft clones.

Unique molecular identifiers tagged the TCRbeta library. Via MiXCR, TCRdb re-called the PCR reads, giving one row per CDR3 protein. The sample yields a few hundred thousand distinct CDR3 sequences, roughly 13% seen once. Worth noting for this clonotype: Its antigen is unidentified.

The CDR3 is made up of 15 amino acids. The germline V gene encodes CDR1 MNHGY and CDR2 SAAAGT. V lost 6 bases and J lost 4; bases outside the gene matches: 7. The TCR originated in a male patient aged 10 to 17 who had a stem cell transplant for acute myeloid leukemia, so the T cells may come from the graft donor. This sequence joins TRBV6-8 and TRBJ2-7, with 12 bases that match TRBD2. The source material was PBMCs, mostly from graft donor cells, sampled 360 days after TCRalphabeta/CD19-depleted stem cell transplant. CDR3 in amino acids: CASSLRLAGDYEQYF. In DNA form, the CDR3 reads TGTGCCAGCAGCCTCCGACTAGCGGGAGATTACGAGCAGTACTTC.